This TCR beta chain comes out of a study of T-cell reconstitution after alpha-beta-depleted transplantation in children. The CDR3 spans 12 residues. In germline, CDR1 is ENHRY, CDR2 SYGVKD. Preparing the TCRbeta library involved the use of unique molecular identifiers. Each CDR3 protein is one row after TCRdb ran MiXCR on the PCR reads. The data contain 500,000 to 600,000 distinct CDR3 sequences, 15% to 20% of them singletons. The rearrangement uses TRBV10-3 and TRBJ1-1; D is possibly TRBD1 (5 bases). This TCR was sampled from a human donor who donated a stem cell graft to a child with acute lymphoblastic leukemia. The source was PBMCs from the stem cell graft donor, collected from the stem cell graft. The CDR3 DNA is TGTTCTTCCGGGGGGTTGAACACTGAAGCTTTCTTT. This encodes CSSGGLNTEAFF.